This TCR beta chain was sequenced in a study of cytomegalovirus exposure and HLA in healthy donors. Germline V CDR1 and CDR2: MDHEN, SYDVKM. V was cut by 5 bases and J by 0 bases, with 11 bases left in between. This CDR3 is built from 15 residues. The PCR used 60 Vbeta and 13 Jbeta primers. Under the authors' procedure: Per a later analysis, the number of unique TCR beta chains was approximately 80 million, of which 10 million to 11 million were shared. The table came from immunoSEQ multiplex PCR; TCRdb's copy has only in-frame clones and leaves some out. The D gene and trimming were derived from the DNA, and the V and J assignments and clone size from that table. The sample comprises around 110,000 clones, under 90% of which are singletons, and about 3.8% rests with the top ten. Remarks on this clone: Its specificity is unknown.

The study's findings and limits: Highly shared variants forming one cluster were likely a sequencing artifact. TRBV6-2, TRBV6-3 and some other V segments were unresolvable in 87-base-pair reads. According to reports, the classifier identified cytomegalovirus status with high specificity and sensitivity.

The chain is built from TRBV28 and TRBJ2-1; D is perhaps TRBD1 (5 bases). The sample consisted of PBMCs. The source of this sequence is a woman aged 25-40 years in good health and CMV-seronegative. This CDR3 is CASSPEQDSYNEQFF. In DNA form, the CDR3 reads TGTGCCAGCAGTCCCGAACAGGACTCCTACAATGAGCAGTTCTTC.